The source of this T cell receptor (beta chain) is a study of T cells in Graves' hyperthyroidism and ophthalmopathy. Overall study findings and caveats: Among thyroid clonotypes expanded above 0.001, most also appeared in blood. Ophthalmopathy was separated from stable hyperthyroidism by a 13 V-J model.

Regarding this clonotype: The antigen remains unidentified.

It was RNA transcripts that yielded the amplified TCR beta CDR3 regions. In the first-round RT-PCR of the TCR CDR3, the HTBI primer set was used. TCRdb redid the calling of the multiplex PCR reads with MiXCR, one entry per CDR3 protein. This table holds 500,000 to 650,000 distinct CDR3 sequences, 40% to 50% found once. The CDR3 sequence is 16 residues long. CDR1 is SEHNR, CDR2 FQNEAQ, per germline (reference sequence). Patients having uncontrolled infection, another autoimmune disease, pregnancy or lactation were not included. Used for diagnoses were clinical symptoms, serum thyroxine and TRAb, thyroid ultrasound and orbital computed tomography.

The TCR originated in an adult woman with Graves' disease, either hyperthyroidism or ophthalmopathy (not recorded which). Sequencing used peripheral blood or thyroid tissue (not recorded which). V usage is TRBV7-9 and J usage is TRBJ2-7; TRBD1 matches at 7 bases. The J call may not be correct, given that the DNA end is closer to TRBJ2-1. The CDR3 loop reads CASSLGAGTAHDEQFF. Here the CDR3 DNA reads TGTGCCAGCAGCTTAGGGGCCGGGACAGCGCACGATGAGCAGTTCTTC.